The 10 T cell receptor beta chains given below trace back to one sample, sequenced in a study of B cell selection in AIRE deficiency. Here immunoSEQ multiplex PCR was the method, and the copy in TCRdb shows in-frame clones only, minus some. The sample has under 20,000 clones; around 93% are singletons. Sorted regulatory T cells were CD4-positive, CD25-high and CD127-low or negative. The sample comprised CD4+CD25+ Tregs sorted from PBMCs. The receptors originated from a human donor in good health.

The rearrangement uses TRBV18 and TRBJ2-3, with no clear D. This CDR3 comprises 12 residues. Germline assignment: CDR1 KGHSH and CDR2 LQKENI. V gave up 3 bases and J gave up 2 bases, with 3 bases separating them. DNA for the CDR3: TGTGCCAGCTCACCTGCCACAGATACGCAGTATTTT. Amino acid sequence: CASSPATDTQYF.

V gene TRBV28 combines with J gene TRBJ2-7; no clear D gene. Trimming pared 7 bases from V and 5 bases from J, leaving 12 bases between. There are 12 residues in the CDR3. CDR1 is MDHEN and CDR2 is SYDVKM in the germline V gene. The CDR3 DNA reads TGTGCCAGCAAAATAGGTACGAACGAGCAGTACTTC. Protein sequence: CASKIGTNEQYF.

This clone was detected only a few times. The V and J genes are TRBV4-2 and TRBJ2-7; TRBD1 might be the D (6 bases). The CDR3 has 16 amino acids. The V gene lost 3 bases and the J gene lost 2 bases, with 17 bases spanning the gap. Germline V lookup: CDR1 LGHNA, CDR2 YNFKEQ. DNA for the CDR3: TGTGCCAGCAGCCAGGGGGCGACCCTAGGCCCCTACGAGCAGTACTTC. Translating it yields CASSQGATLGPYEQYF.

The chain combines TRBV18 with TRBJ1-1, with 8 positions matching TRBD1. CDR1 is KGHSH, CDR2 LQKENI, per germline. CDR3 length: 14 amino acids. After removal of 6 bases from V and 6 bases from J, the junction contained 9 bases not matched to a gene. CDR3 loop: CASSRDRLGAEAFF. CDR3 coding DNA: TGTGCCAGCTCCCGGGACAGGTTGGGCGCTGAAGCTTTCTTT.

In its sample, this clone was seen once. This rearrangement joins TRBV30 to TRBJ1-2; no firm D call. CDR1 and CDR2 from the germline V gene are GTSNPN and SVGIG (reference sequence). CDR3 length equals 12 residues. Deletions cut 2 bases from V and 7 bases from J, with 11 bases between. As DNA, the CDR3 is TGTGCCTGGAGTCTTCAAAGTGGTGGCTACACCTTC. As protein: CAWSLQSGGYTF.

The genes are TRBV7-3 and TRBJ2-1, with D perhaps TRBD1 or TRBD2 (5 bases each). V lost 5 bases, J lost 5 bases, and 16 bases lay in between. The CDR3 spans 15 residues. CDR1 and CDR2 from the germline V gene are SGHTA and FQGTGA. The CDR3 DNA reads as TGTGCCAGCAGCCCCCAGGGTAGCGCCAACAATGAGCAGTTCTTC. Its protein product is CASSPQGSANNEQFF.

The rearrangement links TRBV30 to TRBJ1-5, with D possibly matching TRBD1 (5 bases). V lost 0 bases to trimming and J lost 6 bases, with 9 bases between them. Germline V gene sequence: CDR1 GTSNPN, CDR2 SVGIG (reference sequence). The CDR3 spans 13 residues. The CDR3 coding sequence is TGTGCCTGGAGTGTAGAGGGGCCTCAGCCCCAGCATTTT. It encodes CAWSVEGPQPQHF.

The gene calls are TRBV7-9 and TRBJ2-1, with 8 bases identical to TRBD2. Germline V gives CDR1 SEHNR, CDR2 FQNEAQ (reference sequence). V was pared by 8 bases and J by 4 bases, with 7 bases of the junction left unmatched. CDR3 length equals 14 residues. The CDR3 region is CASSESGSYNEQFF. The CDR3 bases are TGTGCCAGCTCGGAAAGCGGGAGTTACAATGAGCAGTTCTTC.

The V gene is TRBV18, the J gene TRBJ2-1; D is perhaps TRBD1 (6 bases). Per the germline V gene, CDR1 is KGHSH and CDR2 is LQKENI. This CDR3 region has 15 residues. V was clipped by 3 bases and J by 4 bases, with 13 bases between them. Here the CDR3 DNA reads TGTGCCAGCTCACCTCGATATCAGGGGTACAATGAGCAGTTCTTC. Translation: CASSPRYQGYNEQFF.

CDR3 in amino acids: CASSQGDWSREQYF. CDR3 coding DNA: TGCGCCAGCAGCCAAGGGGACTGGTCGAGGGAGCAGTACTTC. The rearrangement uses TRBV4-1 and TRBJ2-7, with D tentatively TRBD2 (6 bases). There are 14 residues in the CDR3. V shed 1 base and J shed 7 bases, with 14 bases lying between them. CDR1 is MGHRA, CDR2 YSYEKL, per germline.